Following are 21 T cell receptor beta chains from one sample sequenced in a study of metastatic and nonmetastatic thyroid tumors. Patients underwent thyroid surgery, and none had received any treatment before it. MiXCR re-clonotyped the PCR reads for TCRdb. This sample has around 2,500 clones, with 25% found just once. Sequencing was performed on adjacent normal tissue. All receptors derive from a male donor with papillary thyroid cancer or a benign thyroid nodule (not recorded which). Some clones in this sample may be carry-over from other donors' samples.

This clone was found a few times. At one end, the junction sequence differs from germline, possibly due to a read error. Other DNA sequences from this sample encode an identical CDR3 as well. The rearrangement uses TRBV20-1 and TRBJ1-1; D might be TRBD1 (6 bases). Germline V gene data show CDR1 as DFQATT and CDR2 as SNEGSKA (reference sequence). The CDR3 has 16 residues. The CDR3 protein is CSAREGGRGGNTEAFF. In nucleotides, the CDR3 is TGCAGTGCTAGAGAGGGCGGAAGAGGGGGGAACACTGAGGCTTTCTTT.

This clone was seen only a few times. The chain recombines TRBV27 with TRBJ2-1; either TRBD1 or TRBD2 may supply D (5 bases each). V was cut by 6 bases and J by 5 bases, with 17 bases left in between. CDR1 MNHEY and CDR2 SMNVEV come from the germline V gene (reference sequence). This CDR3 region has 15 residues. The CDR3 is CASRSAPEGNNEQFF. The DNA for the CDR3 is TGTGCCAGCAGATCCGCGCCAGAGGGGAACAATGAGCAGTTCTTC.

This clone rates as medium-sized. The chain links TRBV9 to TRBJ1-5, with D maybe TRBD1 (6 bases). Germline V gene data show CDR1 as SGDLS and CDR2 as YYNGEE. The CDR3 spans 13 residues. V lost 4 bases, J lost 10 bases, and 15 bases lay in between. For the CDR3, the DNA is TGTGCCAGCAGCCTGTGGGAGGGGGACCCCCAGCATTTT. Its translation: CASSLWEGDPQHF.

The gene calls are TRBV4-1 and TRBJ2-1; TRBD2 agrees at 11 bases. V shed 4 bases, J shed 7 bases, and the junction held 6 bases outside the gene matches. The CDR3 totals 15 residues. The germline V gene encodes CDR1 MGHRA and CDR2 YSYEKL. The CDR3 protein is CASSPLAGGKNEQFF. The CDR3 bases are TGCGCCAGCAGCCCATTAGCGGGAGGGAAAAATGAGCAGTTCTTC.

Here the CDR3 DNA reads TGTGCCAGCAGCTTAGGGTCAAGTAACTATGGCTACACCTTC. Its protein product is CASSLGSSNYGYTF. The chain employs TRBV7-9 and TRBJ1-2, with D uncertain. CDR3 length equals 14 residues. CDR1 is SEHNR and CDR2 is FQNEAQ in the germline V gene (reference sequence). V lost 1 base and J 1 base, leaving 7 bases between the germline ends.

The rearrangement uses TRBV2 and TRBJ2-7, with 8 bases fitting TRBD1. This CDR3 region has 14 residues. With V trimmed by 6 bases and J by 1 base, 5 bases remained unmatched. Germline CDR1 is SNHLY and CDR2 is FYNNEI. The CDR3 sequence: CASRVRTGSYEQYF. CDR3 coding DNA: TGTGCCAGCAGGGTCCGGACAGGGTCCTACGAGCAGTACTTC.

In this sample, this clone is medium-sized. The chain couples TRBV3-1 to TRBJ2-7; D remains ambiguous. The CDR3 totals 12 residues. Germline CDR1 reads LGHDT; CDR2 reads YNNKEL (reference sequence). V was pared by 0 bases and J by 6 bases, with 6 bases between. CDR3 residues: CASSQDRTEQYF. The CDR3 nucleotides read TGTGCCAGCAGCCAAGATCGAACCGAGCAGTACTTC.

In this sample, this clone is large. The chain recombines TRBV28 with TRBJ1-3; a possible D gene is TRBD1 (6 bases). Between the trimmed V and J ends, which lost 5 bases and 0 bases, there was a span of 17 bases. The germline V gene has CDR1 MDHEN and CDR2 SYDVKM. This CDR3 region has 17 residues. The chain's CDR3 is CASSLVGGPYSGNTIYF. As DNA, the CDR3 is TGTGCCAGCAGTCTTGTGGGGGGGCCTTACTCTGGAAACACCATATATTTT. Filled out from reference TRBV28 and TRBJ1-3, the complete variable domain reads DVKVTQSSRYLVKRTGEKVFLECVQDMDHENMFWYRQDPGLGLRLIYFSYDVKMKEKGDIPEGYSVSREKKERFSLILESASTNQTSMYLCASSLVGGPYSGNTIYFGEGSWLTVV.

This clone was seen only a few times. The rearrangement uses TRBV10-3 and TRBJ2-7, with 8 bases aligning to TRBD1. The germline V gene has CDR1 ENHRY and CDR2 SYGVKD. V lost 3 bases and J lost 0; bases outside the gene matches: 7. The CDR3 contains 16 residues. The CDR3 is CAISDGDRFGSYEQYF. As DNA, the CDR3 is TGTGCCATCAGTGATGGGGACAGGTTTGGCTCCTACGAGCAGTACTTC.

The CDR3 coding sequence is TGTGCCAGCAGCCCCGGGGACGGGGTACAGGAGCAGTACTTC. It codes for CASSPGDGVQEQYF. The rearrangement uses TRBV11-2 and TRBJ2-7, with D tentatively TRBD1 or TRBD2 (5 bases each). Germline-derived CDR1 and CDR2 are SGHAT and FQNNGV. The CDR3 is 14 residues long. The V and J ends lost 5 bases and 7 bases respectively, with 18 bases between them.

By sample share, this clone is large (0.1 to 1%). The rearrangement uses TRBV10-2 and TRBJ2-3; TRBD2 might be the D (6 bases). Germline CDR1 reads WSHSY; CDR2 reads SAAADI. Trimming cost V 7 bases and J 6 bases, with 8 bases left between them. The CDR3 runs to 11 residues. The CDR3 loop reads CASKAGDTQYF. CDR3 DNA: TGCGCCAGCAAAGCGGGTGATACGCAGTATTTT.

This clone was counted between two and nine times. V and J are TRBV28 and TRBJ1-4; no clear D. V was trimmed by 3 bases and J by 10 bases, leaving 6 bases between them. CDR3 length: 11 residues. Germline-derived CDR1 and CDR2 are MDHEN and SYDVKM. As DNA, the CDR3 is TGTGCCAGCAGTTTTTTGGCAAAACTGTTTTTT. It translates to CASSFLAKLFF. The entire variable domain, with the rest obtained from reference TRBV28 and TRBJ1-4, is as follows: DVKVTQSSRYLVKRTGEKVFLECVQDMDHENMFWYRQDPGLGLRLIYFSYDVKMKEKGDIPEGYSVSREKKERFSLILESASTNQTSMYLCASSFLAKLFFGSGTQLSVL.

In its sample, this clone was seen many times. One base away lies a much larger clone, so this may be a sequencing read error. The sample has other DNA sequences that encode this CDR3 too. This rearrangement joins TRBV28 to TRBJ2-7; 8 bases map to TRBD2. This CDR3 has 15 amino acids. CDR1 is MDHEN and CDR2 is SYDVKM in the germline V gene. The CDR3 region has the DNA TGTGCCAGCACCGGGGGGGCAGATTCTACCTACGAGCAGTACTTT. It yields the protein CASTGGADSTYEQYF.

The chain combines TRBV2 with TRBJ1-6; no clear D. V was trimmed by 1 base and J by 10 bases, leaving 8 bases between them. The CDR3 is made up of 13 amino acids. Germline V gene lookup returns CDR1 SNHLY and CDR2 FYNNEI. The CDR3 here is CASSEGGWSPLHF. The CDR3, as DNA: TGTGCCAGCAGTGAAGGGGGTTGGTCACCCCTCCACTTT.

This sequence joins TRBV20-1 and TRBJ2-7; tentatively, D is TRBD1 (5 bases). V lost 8 bases and J 6 bases, leaving 26 bases between the germline ends. This CDR3 comprises 15 residues. The germline V gene has CDR1 DFQATT and CDR2 SNEGSKA (reference sequence). CDR3 loop: CSSRDPDMGLFEQYF. The CDR3 DNA reads as TGCAGTTCCAGAGATCCGGACATGGGGCTGTTCGAGCAGTACTTC.

CDR3 sequence reads: CASSLGSTGSGTEAFF. Here the CDR3 DNA reads TGCGCCAGCAGCTTGGGGTCGACAGGGTCGGGCACTGAAGCTTTCTTT. V is TRBV5-1 and J is TRBJ1-1, with 7 positions matching TRBD1. Unmatched junction bases numbered 9, after V lost 0 bases and J lost 4 bases. The CDR3 is 16 amino acids. The germline CDR1 and CDR2 sequences are SGHRS and YFSETQ.

A remark on this clone: The junction departs from the called germline gene at one end, perhaps through a read error. This chain connects TRBV4-2 to TRBJ2-6; the D gene is possibly TRBD1 (6 bases). Per the germline V gene, CDR1 is LGHNA and CDR2 is YNFKEQ. The CDR3 loop spans 18 amino acids. The CDR3 DNA follows: TGTGTCAGCATCCCCCCCCTTAAGGGGGTTGCTGGGGCCAACGTCCTGACTTTC. It is translated as CVSIPPLKGVAGANVLTF.

In this sample, this clone turned up a few times. The rearrangement links TRBV6-1 to TRBJ2-7; D may be TRBD1 or TRBD2 (5 bases each). The CDR3 is made up of 15 amino acids. V was pared by 6 bases and J by 0 bases, with 15 bases between. Looked up from germline, CDR1 is MNHNS and CDR2 is SASEGT. CDR3 coding DNA: TGTGCCAGCAGGCAGGGACCACTTAGCTCCTACGAGCAGTACTTC. Its protein product is CASRQGPLSSYEQYF.

This clone was observed a handful of times. At one end the junction does not follow the germline gene, possibly because of a read error. The gene calls are TRBV6-2 or TRBV6-3 and TRBJ2-6; tentatively, D is TRBD1 (5 bases). The germline gives CDR1 MNHEY, CDR2 SVGEGT. This CDR3 is built from 17 residues. This chain's CDR3 is CASSHYRSPSAANVLTF. The CDR3, as DNA: TGTGCCAGCAGTCACTACAGGTCTCCCTCTGCGGCCAACGTCCTGACTTTC.

The chain carries TRBV20-1 and TRBJ2-7; 8 positions agree with TRBD2. Unmatched junction bases numbered 11, after V lost 1 base and J lost 6 bases. Germline CDR1 and CDR2: DFQATT and SNEGSKA (reference sequence). This CDR3 contains 15 residues. The CDR3 DNA reads TGCAGTGCTAGAGCCCTGGGTAGCGGGGAAGGCGAGCAGTACTTC. Its translation is CSARALGSGEGEQYF.

This clone has more than one count but fewer than ten. The V and J genes are TRBV27 and TRBJ1-5, with 7 positions matching TRBD1. The CDR3 extends over 15 amino acids. The trim removed 5 bases at V and 1 base at J, leaving 5 bases unmatched. CDR1 MNHEY and CDR2 SMNVEV come from the germline V gene (reference sequence). CDR3 sequence reads: CASSPLTGSNQPQHF. The CDR3 region has the DNA TGTGCCAGCAGTCCCCTGACAGGGAGCAATCAGCCCCAGCATTTT.